The entry that follows covers one T cell receptor beta chain sequence. This specimen comes from a study of shared clonotypes between healthy human individuals. This CDR3 has 16 residues. Germline V gene data show CDR1 as LNHNV and CDR2 as YYDKDF (reference sequence). The ends were cut back, 1 base at V and 6 bases at J, with 15 bases in the middle. In the study's own analysis: Filtering differed because ImmunoSEQ produced junction-only sequences that carried no quality scores. Libraries were prepared by immunoSEQ multiplex PCR; TCRdb keeps only in-frame clonotypes and omits some of them. That table gives V, J and clone size, and the DNA gave D and trimming. The repertoire has 450,000 to 500,000 clones, around 85% of them found once; the top ten carry roughly 13%.

The receptor was derived from a woman aged 40 to 55 in good health. Some clones in this sample may be carry-over from other donors' samples. The chain is built from TRBV15 and TRBJ1-4; D may be TRBD1 (5 bases). The source material was PBMCs. The CDR3 bases are TGTGCCACCAGCAGAGTTAATTGGACACCCGATGAAAAACTGTTTTTT. Its translation is CATSRVNWTPDEKLFF.